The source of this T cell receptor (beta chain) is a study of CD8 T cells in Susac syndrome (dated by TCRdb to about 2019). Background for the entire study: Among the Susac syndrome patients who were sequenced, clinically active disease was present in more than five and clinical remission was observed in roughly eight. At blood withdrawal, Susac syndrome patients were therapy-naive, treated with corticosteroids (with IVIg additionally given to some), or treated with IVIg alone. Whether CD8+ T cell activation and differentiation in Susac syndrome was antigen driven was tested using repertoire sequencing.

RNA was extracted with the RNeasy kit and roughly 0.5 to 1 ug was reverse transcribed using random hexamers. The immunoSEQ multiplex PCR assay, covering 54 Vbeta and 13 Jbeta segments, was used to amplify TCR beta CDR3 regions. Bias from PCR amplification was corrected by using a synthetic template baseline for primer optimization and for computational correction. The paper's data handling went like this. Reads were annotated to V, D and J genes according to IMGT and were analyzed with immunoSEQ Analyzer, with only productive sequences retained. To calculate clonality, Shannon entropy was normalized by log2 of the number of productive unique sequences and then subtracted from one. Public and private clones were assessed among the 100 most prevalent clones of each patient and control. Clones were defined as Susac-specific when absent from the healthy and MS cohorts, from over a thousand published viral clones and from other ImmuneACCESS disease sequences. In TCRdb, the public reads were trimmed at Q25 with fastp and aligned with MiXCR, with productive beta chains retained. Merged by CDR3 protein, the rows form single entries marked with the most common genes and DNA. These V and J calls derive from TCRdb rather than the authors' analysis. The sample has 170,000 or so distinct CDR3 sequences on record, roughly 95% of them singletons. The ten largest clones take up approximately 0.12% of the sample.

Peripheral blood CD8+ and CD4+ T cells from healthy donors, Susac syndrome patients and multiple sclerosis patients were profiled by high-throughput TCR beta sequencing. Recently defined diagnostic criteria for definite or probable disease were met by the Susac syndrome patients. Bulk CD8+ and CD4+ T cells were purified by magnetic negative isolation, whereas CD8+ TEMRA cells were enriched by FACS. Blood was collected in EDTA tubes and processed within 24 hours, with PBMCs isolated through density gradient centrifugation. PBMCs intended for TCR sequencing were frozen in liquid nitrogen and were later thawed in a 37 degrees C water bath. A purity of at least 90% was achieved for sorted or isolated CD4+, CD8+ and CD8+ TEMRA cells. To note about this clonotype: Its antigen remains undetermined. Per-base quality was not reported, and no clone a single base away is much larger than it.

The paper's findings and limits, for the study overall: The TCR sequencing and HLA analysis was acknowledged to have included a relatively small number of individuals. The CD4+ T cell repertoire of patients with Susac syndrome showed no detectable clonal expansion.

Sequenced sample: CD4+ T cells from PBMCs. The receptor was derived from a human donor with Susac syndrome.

The CDR3 region reads CASSQLTGSTDTQYF. The DNA sequence is given as TGTGCCAGCAGCCAGTTGACAGGGAGCACAGATACGCAGTATTTT. The chain is assembled from TRBV3-1 and TRBJ2-3; TRBD1 lines up with 7 middle nucleotides. CDR1 and CDR2, looked up from the germline V gene (reference sequence), are LGHDT and YNNKEL. Inclusive of the bounding cysteine and phenylalanine, the CDR3 is 15 residues long. This entry keeps only the CDR3 DNA: 45 bases, framed from base 1. Unmatched junction bases come to 3, with V trimmed by 3 bases and J by 0 bases.